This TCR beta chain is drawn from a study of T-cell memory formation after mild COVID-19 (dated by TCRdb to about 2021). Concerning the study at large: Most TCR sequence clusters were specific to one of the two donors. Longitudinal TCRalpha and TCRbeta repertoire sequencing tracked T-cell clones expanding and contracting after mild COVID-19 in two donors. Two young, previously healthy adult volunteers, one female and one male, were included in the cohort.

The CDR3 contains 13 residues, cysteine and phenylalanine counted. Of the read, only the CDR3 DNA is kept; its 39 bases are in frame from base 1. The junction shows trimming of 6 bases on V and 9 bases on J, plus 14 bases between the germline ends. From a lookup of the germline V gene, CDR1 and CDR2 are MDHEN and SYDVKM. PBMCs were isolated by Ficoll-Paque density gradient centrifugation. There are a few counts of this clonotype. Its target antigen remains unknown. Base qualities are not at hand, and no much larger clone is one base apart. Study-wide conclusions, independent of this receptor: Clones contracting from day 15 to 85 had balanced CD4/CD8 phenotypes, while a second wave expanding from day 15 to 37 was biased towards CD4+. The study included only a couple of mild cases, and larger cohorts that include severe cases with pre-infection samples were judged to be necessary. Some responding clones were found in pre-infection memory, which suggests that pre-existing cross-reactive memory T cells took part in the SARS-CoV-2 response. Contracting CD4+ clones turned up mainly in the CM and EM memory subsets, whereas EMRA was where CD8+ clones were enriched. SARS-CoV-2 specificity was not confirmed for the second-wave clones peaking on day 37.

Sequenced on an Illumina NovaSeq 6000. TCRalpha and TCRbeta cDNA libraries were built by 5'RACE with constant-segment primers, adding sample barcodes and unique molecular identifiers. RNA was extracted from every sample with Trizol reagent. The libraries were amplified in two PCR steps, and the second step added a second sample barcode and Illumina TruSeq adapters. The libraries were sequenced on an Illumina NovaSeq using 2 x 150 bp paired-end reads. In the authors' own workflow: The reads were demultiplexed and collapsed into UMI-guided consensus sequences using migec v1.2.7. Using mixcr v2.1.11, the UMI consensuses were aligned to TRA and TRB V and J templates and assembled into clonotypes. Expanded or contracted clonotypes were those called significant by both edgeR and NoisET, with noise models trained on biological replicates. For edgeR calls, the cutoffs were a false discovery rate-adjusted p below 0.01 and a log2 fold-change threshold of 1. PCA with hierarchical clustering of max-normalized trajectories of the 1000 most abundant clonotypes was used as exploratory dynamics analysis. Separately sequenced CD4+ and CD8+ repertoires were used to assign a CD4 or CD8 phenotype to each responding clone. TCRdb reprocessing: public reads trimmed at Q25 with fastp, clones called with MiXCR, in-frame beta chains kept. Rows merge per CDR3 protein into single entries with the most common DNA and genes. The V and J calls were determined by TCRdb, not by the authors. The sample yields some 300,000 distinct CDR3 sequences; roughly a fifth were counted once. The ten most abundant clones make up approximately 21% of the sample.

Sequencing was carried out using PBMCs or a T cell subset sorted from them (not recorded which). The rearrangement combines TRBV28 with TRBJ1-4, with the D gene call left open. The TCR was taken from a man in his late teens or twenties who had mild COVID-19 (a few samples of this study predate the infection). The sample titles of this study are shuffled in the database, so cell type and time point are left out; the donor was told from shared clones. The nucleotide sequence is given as TGTGCCAGCAGATACGGCCGGGAACAAAAACTGTTTTTT. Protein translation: CASRYGREQKLFF.